This TCR beta chain was obtained from a study of tumor-infiltrating lymphocytes in primary liver carcinoma. About the study: Subjects presented with primary liver carcinoma managed by surgical resection.

Germline DNA was extracted alongside blood RNA, which was obtained from unsorted whole blood. Peripheral blood, 3.5 to 4 milliliters, was collected prior to surgery. The germline V and J ends were trimmed by 6 bases and 5 bases, with 17 bases remaining between them. There are 15 residues in the CDR3. Germline V gene sequence: CDR1 ENHRY, CDR2 SYGVKD. This clonotype has just one count. A much larger clone differs from this one at a single base, so this may be a read error. A constant-region primer primed TCR beta cDNA synthesis from about 0.45 ug of total RNA. Researchers made the TCR beta libraries by running three nested multiplex PCR rounds with slightly modified ARM-PCR. Primers for the first two PCR rounds were TRBV1-TRBV30 forward primers and a C-beta reverse primer (around 11 cycles per round). TCRdb used MiXCR to reprocess the multiplex PCR reads, holding one entry per CDR3 protein. This table holds fewer than 350,000 distinct CDR3 sequences, around three fifths found once.

The rearrangement joins TRBV10-3 to TRBJ2-1, with a weak D call TRBD2 (6 bases). This clonotype originated in a man in his forties with primary liver carcinoma and hepatitis B virus infection. Sequencing was carried out using peripheral blood. CDR3 loop: CAIREARDFHNEQFF. CDR3 coding DNA: TGTGCCATCAGAGAGGCCCGGGACTTCCACAATGAGCAGTTCTTC.